Each of the 22 T cell receptor beta chains below was sequenced from the same sample in a study of CD8+CD57+ T cells in acquired aplastic anemia. Both TCR beta VDJ combination and CDR3 sequence profiling were carried out. Genomic DNA was the template for this profiling. TCRdb ran MiXCR on the reads and lists one entry per CDR3 protein. The table shows about 150,000 distinct CDR3 sequences, with roughly 54% occurring only once. The patients chosen for sequencing had shown expansion of CD8+CD57+ cells (detected by flow cytometry). What was sequenced was sorted CD4+, CD8+, or CD8+CD57+ T cells (not recorded which) from PBMCs. The receptors were gathered from a human donor with aplastic anemia.

The table lists this clonotype with a count of one. The gene calls are TRBV2 and TRBJ1-1; no reliable D call. Germline lookup yields CDR1 SNHLY and CDR2 FYNNEI. This CDR3 has 11 residues. V was cut by 6 bases and J by 5 bases, with 7 bases left in between. The CDR3 nucleotides are TGTGCCAGCAGCGGGCTGACTGAAGCTTTCTTT. The encoded protein is CASSGLTEAFF.

The chain uses TRBV24-1 and TRBJ2-5; D perhaps matches TRBD1 (5 bases). From germline, CDR1 is KGHDR and CDR2 SFDVKD. Trimming stripped 4 bases from V and 5 bases from J, with 7 bases between. This CDR3 is built from 12 residues. DNA for the CDR3: TGTGCCACCAGTGACCCAGGGGAGACCCAGTACTTC. Translating gives CATSDPGETQYF.

This clonotype was counted many times. The chain recombines TRBV5-1 with TRBJ2-2; 7 bases are a match to TRBD1. With 4 bases clipped from V and 6 bases from J, the junction kept 9 bases outside the gene matches. Looked up from germline, CDR1 is SGHRS and CDR2 is YFSETQ. The CDR3 loop spans 15 amino acids. CDR3 sequence reads: CASSPGTEKSGELFF. DNA for the CDR3: TGCGCCAGCAGCCCAGGGACAGAAAAGTCCGGGGAGCTGTTTTTT.

In the case of this clonotype: A much larger clone is a single base away; this may be a read error. The chain is built from TRBV3-1 and TRBJ2-7; D remains unclear. This CDR3 has 13 residues. V was pared by 1 base and J by 6 bases, with 10 bases between. Germline lookup yields CDR1 LGHDT and CDR2 YNNKEL (reference sequence). CDR3 bases: TGTGCCAGCAGCCAAGGTCTAGTGGGCGAGCAGTACTTC. Its protein product is CASSQGLVGEQYF.

This clonotype showed up just a few times. The chain has TRBV7-2 and TRBJ2-7, with D perhaps matching TRBD1 (5 bases). Germline-derived CDR1 and CDR2 are SGHTA and FQGNSA. V was trimmed by 0 bases and J by 3 bases, leaving 6 bases between them. This CDR3 is built from 13 residues. CDR3 nucleotides: TGTGCCAGCAGCTTAGCAGACAGCTACGAGCAGTACTTC. Protein: CASSLADSYEQYF.

The chain couples TRBV29-1 to TRBJ2-5, with 8 bases aligning to TRBD1. CDR3 size: 13 residues. The germline V gene has CDR1 SQVTM and CDR2 ANQGSEA. With V trimmed by 3 bases and J by 1 base, 1 base remained unmatched. The CDR3, as DNA: TGCAGCGTTGAGGGGACAGGCCAAGAGACCCAGTACTTC. It codes for CSVEGTGQETQYF.

The chain recombines TRBV6-1 with TRBJ2-3; D is possibly TRBD1 or TRBD2 (5 bases each). CDR3 length equals 17 residues. CDR1 MNHNS and CDR2 SASEGT come from the germline V gene. Trimming removed 2 bases from V and 0 bases from J, with 15 bases in between. The CDR3 sequence is CASSEFWGTTSTDTQYF. Here the CDR3 DNA reads TGTGCCAGCAGTGAATTCTGGGGGACCACTAGCACAGATACGCAGTATTTT.

V is TRBV10-3 and J is TRBJ2-5; the match to TRBD1 covers 7 bases. Germline CDR1 is ENHRY and CDR2 is SYGVKD. J lost 1 base, V lost 1 base, and 6 bases had no gene match. CDR3 length equals 16 residues. The DNA for the CDR3 is TGTGCCATCAGTGAGTTCGTCGGGACAGCCCAAGAGACCCAGTACTTC. It codes for CAISEFVGTAQETQYF.

The chain carries TRBV24-1 and TRBJ2-3, with D possibly TRBD2 on 6 matching bases. This CDR3 spans 15 amino acids. Germline V lookup: CDR1 KGHDR, CDR2 SFDVKD. The V end lost 0 bases, the J end lost 5 bases, and 11 bases lay between the germline ends. CDR3 amino acids: CATSDLTARGDTQYF. The CDR3 nucleotides are TGTGCCACCAGTGATTTGACCGCGCGGGGAGATACGCAGTATTTT.

This sequence joins TRBV5-1 and TRBJ2-7, with D maybe TRBD2 (5 bases). V lost 0 bases to trimming and J lost 0 bases, with 7 bases between them. CDR3 length: 14 residues. Per the germline V gene, CDR1 is SGHRS and CDR2 is YFSETQ. The CDR3 region has the DNA TGCGCCAGCAGCTTGGACGGGGACTCCTACGAGCAGTACTTC. Translating it yields CASSLDGDSYEQYF. Complete variable domain (other parts from reference TRBV5-1 and TRBJ2-7): KAGVTQTPRYLIKTRGQQVTLSCSPISGHRSVSWYQQTPGQGLQFLFEYFSETQRNKGNFPGRFSGRQFSNSRSEMNVSTLELGDSALYLCASSLDGDSYEQYFGPGTRLTVT.

V gene TRBV4-1 combines with J gene TRBJ2-7; D is uncertain. Trimming left V 2 bases short and J 5 bases short, with 16 bases between. The CDR3 totals 15 residues. Germline CDR1 is MGHRA and CDR2 is YSYEKL. For the CDR3, the DNA is TGCGCCAGCAGCCAACAAAGTTCAGTCACCAACGAGCAGTACTTC. Translating it yields CASSQQSSVTNEQYF.

The rearrangement uses TRBV9 and TRBJ1-2; the match to TRBD1 covers 7 bases. The CDR3 has 14 amino acids. Germline CDR1 reads SGDLS; CDR2 reads YYNGEE. V was clipped by 4 bases and J by 7 bases; unmatched bases: 10. The CDR3 nucleotides are TGTGCCAGCAGCCTCGGGACAGCACACGCTGGCTACACCTTC. Encoded protein: CASSLGTAHAGYTF.

The rearrangement links TRBV20-1 to TRBJ2-1; TRBD2 aligns across 10 bases. CDR1 and CDR2 (germline): DFQATT, SNEGSKA (reference sequence). The CDR3 loop spans 16 amino acids. The V gene end was trimmed by 4 bases and the J gene end by 3 bases; junction bases not matched to a gene: 9. The CDR3 here is CSAISSSGRIYNEQFF. CDR3 sequence (DNA): TGCAGTGCTATATCAAGTAGCGGGAGGATCTACAATGAGCAGTTCTTC.

The chain has TRBV28 and TRBJ1-2; 9 nucleotides line up with TRBD1. Per the germline V gene, CDR1 is MDHEN and CDR2 is SYDVKM. The CDR3 is 20 residues long. The trim removed 3 bases at V and 0 bases at J, leaving 17 bases unmatched. CDR3: CASSFLRTGDNVVANYGYTF. The CDR3 region has the DNA TGTGCCAGCAGTTTCCTGCGGACAGGGGACAACGTCGTAGCTAACTATGGCTACACCTTC.

This chain joins TRBV5-4 and TRBJ2-7, with D possibly matching TRBD2 (5 bases). CDR3 length equals 15 residues. V shed 0 bases and J shed 0 bases, with 10 bases lying between them. Germline V gene lookup returns CDR1 SGHNT and CDR2 YYREEE (reference sequence). CDR3 coding DNA: TGTGCCAGCAGCTTGGCCGAGCGGAGCTCCTACGAGCAGTACTTC. Its translation: CASSLAERSSYEQYF.

This clonotype showed up just a few times. CDR3 DNA: TGCGCCAGCAGTGATAGTCTGGACAGCCAAGAGACCCAGTACTTC. Protein product: CASSDSLDSQETQYF. The rearrangement joins TRBV10-1 to TRBJ2-5; weak D call: TRBD1 (6 bases). Trimming took 3 bases from V and 1 from J, leaving 12 bases between them. The CDR3 extends over 15 amino acids. From germline, CDR1 is WNHNN and CDR2 SYGVQD (reference sequence).

This clonotype was observed a handful of times. Relative to the germline gene, one junction end is altered; a read error may explain this. J is TRBJ2-7 and V is TRBV7-9; D gene uncertain. This CDR3 is 13 amino acids long. The germline V gene encodes CDR1 SEHNR and CDR2 FQNEAQ (reference sequence). CDR3 loop: CTSSLSGTYEQYF. The CDR3 DNA reads TGTACCAGCAGCTTATCTGGGACCTACGAGCAGTACTTC.

About this clonotype: At one end, the junction sequence differs from germline, possibly due to a read error. V usage is TRBV15 and J usage is TRBJ2-3; 9 bases are shared with TRBD2. CDR3 length equals 17 residues. The germline gives CDR1 LNHNV, CDR2 YYDKDF (reference sequence). The CDR3 DNA sequence: TGTGCCACAAGCAGAGAGGGAGAAGGCGGGGGGGCAGATACGCAGTATTTT. Encoded protein: CATSREGEGGGADTQYF.

This clonotype occurred many times. The rearrangement links TRBV12-3 or TRBV12-4 to TRBJ1-1, with D tentatively TRBD1 (5 bases). The V end was cut by 3 bases, the J end by 3 bases, with 11 bases between. This CDR3 is 14 amino acids long. The CDR3 coding sequence is TGTGCCAGCAGTTTTAAGGGGCCGTACACTGAAGCTTTCTTT. This gives the protein CASSFKGPYTEAFF.

This clonotype was seen at least ten times. The chain joins TRBV9 to TRBJ2-7; no reliable D call. The CDR3 loop spans 15 amino acids. Trimming shortened V by 2 bases and J by 0 bases, and 12 bases separated the two germline ends. Per the germline V gene, CDR1 is SGDLS and CDR2 is YYNGEE. The CDR3 is CASSVAGTSSYEQYF. The CDR3 DNA follows: TGTGCCAGCAGCGTCGCAGGAACAAGCTCCTACGAGCAGTACTTC.

CDR3 DNA: TGTGCCACCAGCGGCGGGGGGGCCAACGTCCTGACTTTC. This gives the protein CATSGGGANVLTF. The gene calls are TRBV15 and TRBJ2-6; possible D gene TRBD2, 5 bases. V gave up 5 bases and J gave up 4 bases, with 6 bases separating them. In germline, CDR1 is LNHNV, CDR2 YYDKDF (reference sequence). This CDR3 has 13 amino acids.

V is TRBV7-9 and J is TRBJ2-5; D remains ambiguous. Trimming shortened V by 5 bases and J by 4 bases, and 8 bases separated the two germline ends. CDR3 length: 12 residues. CDR1 is SEHNR, CDR2 FQNEAQ, per germline (reference sequence). This chain's CDR3 is CASSLWGETQYF. CDR3 nucleotides: TGTGCCAGCAGCCTTTGGGGAGAGACCCAGTACTTC.